This paragraph covers one TCR beta chain sequence. Its antigen is unidentified. This PCR relied on a set of 60 Vbeta primers and 13 Jbeta primers. Produced via immunoSEQ multiplex PCR; TCRdb's table is partial and in-frame only. The table records around 190,000 clones, roughly 87% of them present only once. The sample belongs to a study of cytomegalovirus exposure and HLA in healthy donors. Study-level results: The authors later linked a missense DCLRE1C variant to TCR beta V- and J-gene trimming. Reported performance of the classifier showed diagnosis of cytomegalovirus status with high specificity and sensitivity. Prior analysis indicated that the majority of TCR beta V segments exhibited productivity approximately 87% or approximately 30% of the time.

The CDR3 extends over 15 amino acids. Germline V CDR1 and CDR2: MNHNY, SVGAGI (reference sequence). V gave up 5 bases and J gave up 4 bases; unmatched junction bases: 10. The chain links TRBV6-6 to TRBJ1-1; 7 bases fit TRBD1. This TCR derives from a boy between 2 and 10 years old in good health and CMV-seronegative. The specimen was PBMCs. CDR3 loop: CASSQDRLWSTEAFF. The CDR3 DNA is TGTGCCAGCAGTCAGGACAGGCTTTGGAGCACTGAAGCTTTCTTT.